This T cell receptor (beta chain) was sequenced in a study of spatial heterogeneity in lung cancer. Study results and limitations: For expanded intratumoral alpha and beta TCRs, counts tracked tumor mutation counts.

Germline values: CDR1 GTSNPN, CDR2 SVGIG (reference sequence). V was cut by 4 bases and J by 1 base, with 9 bases left in between. The CDR3 loop spans 13 amino acids. This sample's time point: sample taken at primary tumor resection. One entry per CDR3 protein, called by TCRdb with MiXCR from the 5' RACE reads. The repertoire consists of about 4,400 distinct CDR3 sequences, with 5% to 6.5% occurring once and the leading ten covering over 30%. This clonotype has at least ten counts. What it recognizes is unknown. The input for sequencing was lung tumor tissue, taken at surgery. The chain uses TRBV30 and TRBJ2-3, with D tentatively TRBD2 (5 bases). The clonotype was recovered from a male donor with early-stage non-small cell lung cancer. In nucleotides, the CDR3 is TGTGCCTGGATCCCCGGGGGCACAGATACGCAGTATTTT. Translating it yields CAWIPGGTDTQYF.